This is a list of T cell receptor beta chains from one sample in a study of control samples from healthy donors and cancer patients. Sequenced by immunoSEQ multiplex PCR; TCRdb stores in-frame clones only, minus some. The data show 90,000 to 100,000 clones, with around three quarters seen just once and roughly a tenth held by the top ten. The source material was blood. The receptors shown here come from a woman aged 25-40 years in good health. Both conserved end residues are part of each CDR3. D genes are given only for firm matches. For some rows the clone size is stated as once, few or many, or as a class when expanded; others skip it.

CDR3nt: TGTGCCAGCTCACCAGCCCATGGCTTAGCGGGGGACTCCTACGAGCAGTACTTC; CDR3aa: CASSPAHGLAGDSYEQYF; v_gene: TRBV18; d_gene: TRBD2; j_gene: TRBJ2-7; abundance: -
CDR3nt: TGTGCCATCAAGATGGGTACGAACTATGGCTACACCTTC; CDR3aa: CAIKMGTNYGYTF; v_gene: TRBV10-3; d_gene: -; j_gene: TRBJ1-2; abundance: -
CDR3nt: TGTGCCAGCAGTCAGCCATCGAACACCGGGGAGCTGTTTTTT; CDR3aa: CASSQPSNTGELFF; v_gene: TRBV9; d_gene: -; j_gene: TRBJ2-2; abundance: once
CDR3nt: TGTGCCAGCAGCACCCCAGCGGGGGGGCAAGATACGCAGTATTTT; CDR3aa: CASSTPAGGQDTQYF; v_gene: TRBV5-4; d_gene: TRBD2; j_gene: TRBJ2-3; abundance: -
CDR3nt: TGCAGCACCCGATCAGACAGGGGGCATGAAGAGCAGTACTTC; CDR3aa: CSTRSDRGHEEQYF; v_gene: TRBV29-1; d_gene: TRBD1; j_gene: TRBJ2-7; abundance: -
CDR3nt: TGTGCCAGCAGACTGGGGGTTATGGCCACAGATACGCAGTATTTT; CDR3aa: CASRLGVMATDTQYF; v_gene: TRBV7-6; d_gene: -; j_gene: TRBJ2-3; abundance: -
CDR3nt: TGTGCCAGCAGTTGGGAAGAGACCCAGTACTTC; CDR3aa: CASSWEETQYF; v_gene: TRBV2; d_gene: -; j_gene: TRBJ2-5; abundance: -
CDR3nt: TGCGCCAGCAGCTTGGCCAATAGGGACACTGAAGCTTTCTTT; CDR3aa: CASSLANRDTEAFF; v_gene: TRBV5-1; d_gene: -; j_gene: TRBJ1-1; abundance: -
CDR3nt: TGTGCCAGCAGCGAGGACAGGTTCCAGGCATATTTT; CDR3aa: CASSEDRFQAYF; v_gene: TRBV2; d_gene: TRBD1; j_gene: TRBJ1-3; abundance: -
CDR3nt: TGTGCCAGCCGCCCACGGCCGGGGGGGAGCCCTGAAGCTTTCTTT; CDR3aa: CASRPRPGGSPEAFF; v_gene: TRBV6-5; d_gene: -; j_gene: TRBJ1-1; abundance: -
CDR3nt: TGTGCCACCCGGACTAGCGGGGGGACGAACACCGGGGAGCTGTTTTTT; CDR3aa: CATRTSGGTNTGELFF; v_gene: TRBV10-3; d_gene: TRBD2; j_gene: TRBJ2-2; abundance: -
CDR3nt: TGTGCCAGCAGCTTAGGGGACAGGGCCTTTAAAGTAGCCTTC; CDR3aa: CASSLGDRAFKVAF; v_gene: TRBV11-2; d_gene: TRBD1; j_gene: TRBJ1-2; abundance: once
CDR3nt: TGTGCCAGCAGTTGGGACGCGAACACCGGGGAGCTGTTTTTT; CDR3aa: CASSWDANTGELFF; v_gene: TRBV7-9; d_gene: -; j_gene: TRBJ2-2; abundance: -
CDR3nt: TGCGCCAGCAGCCCACAGAATACTAACTATGGCTACACCTTC; CDR3aa: CASSPQNTNYGYTF; v_gene: TRBV5-1; d_gene: -; j_gene: TRBJ1-2; abundance: -
CDR3nt: TGTGCCAGCAGCGTAGTTAGCGGGGGGGTGGATACGCAGTATTTT; CDR3aa: CASSVVSGGVDTQYF; v_gene: TRBV9; d_gene: TRBD2; j_gene: TRBJ2-3; abundance: -
CDR3nt: TGTGCCAGCATCGCCTACAGGAACACTGAAGCTTTCTTT; CDR3aa: CASIAYRNTEAFF; v_gene: TRBV2; d_gene: -; j_gene: TRBJ1-1; abundance: few
CDR3nt: TGTGCCAGCAGCCAAGAGGCCAGGGGGACTGAAGCTTTCTTT; CDR3aa: CASSQEARGTEAFF; v_gene: TRBV14; d_gene: TRBD1; j_gene: TRBJ1-1; abundance: few
CDR3nt: TGTGCCAGCAGCGTGGGCGTCCCAGATACGCAGTATTTT; CDR3aa: CASSVGVPDTQYF; v_gene: TRBV9; d_gene: -; j_gene: TRBJ2-3; abundance: -
CDR3nt: TGTGCCAGCAGCTTAGCGGAGGGAGACACGCAGTATTTT; CDR3aa: CASSLAEGDTQYF; v_gene: TRBV11-2; d_gene: -; j_gene: TRBJ2-3; abundance: once
CDR3nt: TGTGCCAGCAGCCCGACAGGGATTAGGAATAACTATGGCTACACCTTC; CDR3aa: CASSPTGIRNNYGYTF; v_gene: TRBV5-6; d_gene: TRBD1; j_gene: TRBJ1-2; abundance: -
CDR3nt: TGCGCCAGCAGGGAGGGGGAGGTAAGCAATCAGCCCCAGCATTTT; CDR3aa: CASREGEVSNQPQHF; v_gene: TRBV5-1; d_gene: -; j_gene: TRBJ1-5; abundance: -
CDR3nt: TGTGCCTGGAGTAACGGGGCAGGTGGGAGCACTGAAGCTTTCTTT; CDR3aa: CAWSNGAGGSTEAFF; v_gene: TRBV30; d_gene: -; j_gene: TRBJ1-1; abundance: few
CDR3nt: TGCGCCAGCAGCTTGGGGACAGGGCCGCCTGGAAACACCATATATTTT; CDR3aa: CASSLGTGPPGNTIYF; v_gene: TRBV5-1; d_gene: TRBD1; j_gene: TRBJ1-3; abundance: few
CDR3nt: TGTGCCAGCAGTGAAGTGAAGGGACAGGGGAACACTGAAGCTTTCTTT; CDR3aa: CASSEVKGQGNTEAFF; v_gene: TRBV6-1; d_gene: TRBD1; j_gene: TRBJ1-1; abundance: -
CDR3nt: TGTGCCAGCAGCCATGGACACTCCTACAATGAGCAGTTCTTC; CDR3aa: CASSHGHSYNEQFF; v_gene: TRBV5-4; d_gene: -; j_gene: TRBJ2-1; abundance: -
CDR3nt: TGTGCCAGTAGTATAGGGGCAGCCTCTCCGGGAAACACCATATATTTT; CDR3aa: CASSIGAASPGNTIYF; v_gene: TRBV19; d_gene: -; j_gene: TRBJ1-3; abundance: -
CDR3nt: TGTGCCACCAGCACGGTGCGCGGATCCTACGAGCAGTACTTC; CDR3aa: CATSTVRGSYEQYF; v_gene: TRBV15; d_gene: -; j_gene: TRBJ2-7; abundance: -
CDR3nt: TGTGCCACCAGCAGGGCAGGGATGAACACTGAAGCTTTCTTT; CDR3aa: CATSRAGMNTEAFF; v_gene: TRBV15; d_gene: -; j_gene: TRBJ1-1; abundance: once
CDR3nt: TGTGCCAGCAGCGTCCGAGGACAGAACACTGAAGCTTTCTTT; CDR3aa: CASSVRGQNTEAFF; v_gene: TRBV9; d_gene: -; j_gene: TRBJ1-1; abundance: few
CDR3nt: TGTGCCTGGAGTGTACAAGGGGCTGGGGCCAACGTCCTGACTTTC; CDR3aa: CAWSVQGAGANVLTF; v_gene: TRBV30; d_gene: -; j_gene: TRBJ2-6; abundance: -
CDR3nt: TGCGCCAGCAGCAGGACTAGCGGGGGGTACAATGAGCAGTTCTTC; CDR3aa: CASSRTSGGYNEQFF; v_gene: TRBV5-1; d_gene: TRBD2; j_gene: TRBJ2-1; abundance: -
CDR3nt: TGTGCCAGCAGCCAAGCGGGCGGAGAGACCCAGTACTTC; CDR3aa: CASSQAGGETQYF; v_gene: TRBV3-1/TRBV3-2; d_gene: -; j_gene: TRBJ2-5; abundance: -
CDR3nt: TGTGCCTGGAGTGTAGGGCGGGGTCGTAGCACAGATACGCAGTATTTT; CDR3aa: CAWSVGRGRSTDTQYF; v_gene: TRBV30; d_gene: -; j_gene: TRBJ2-3; abundance: -
CDR3nt: TGCAGTGCTAGTTGGGGGCAGAAAGAGACCCAGTACTTC; CDR3aa: CSASWGQKETQYF; v_gene: TRBV20-1; d_gene: -; j_gene: TRBJ2-5; abundance: few
CDR3nt: TGTGCCTGGAGCGGGGGGCAGGGTTATGGCTACACCTTC; CDR3aa: CAWSGGQGYGYTF; v_gene: TRBV30; d_gene: -; j_gene: TRBJ1-2; abundance: -